The next 16 T cell receptor beta chains were all read from a single sample in a study of blood T cell repertoires in COVID-19. Profiled with immunoSEQ multiplex PCR; TCRdb holds only in-frame clones, not every one. The profile shows some 200,000 clones, 83% of them singletons. Sequencing was carried out using PBMCs or T cells enriched from blood (not recorded which). The origin of the receptors is a woman aged 45-65 years who had been exposed to COVID-19.

The chain recombines TRBV5-1 with TRBJ2-1, with a possible D match to TRBD1 (6 bases). Germline CDR1 reads SGHRS; CDR2 reads YFSETQ. CDR3 size: 14 residues. Deletions cut 4 bases from V and 5 bases from J, with 13 bases between. The CDR3 DNA sequence: TGCGCCAGCAGCGTCCAGGGGATGAACAATGAGCAGTTCTTC. As protein: CASSVQGMNNEQFF.

CDR3: CASSDTGTGSDEQYF. CDR3 DNA sequence: TGCGCCAGCAGTGATACCGGGACAGGGAGCGACGAGCAGTACTTC. The chain carries TRBV10-2 and TRBJ2-7; TRBD1 agrees at 9 bases. The junction had 8 bases not matched to a gene; V was cut back by 3 bases and J by 5 bases. Germline V gene lookup returns CDR1 WSHSY and CDR2 SAAADI. This CDR3 has 15 residues.

This clone is a singleton in its sample. This chain uses TRBV2 with TRBJ1-1; D perhaps matches TRBD1 (6 bases). Germline values: CDR1 SNHLY, CDR2 FYNNEI. V was shortened by 7 bases and J by 4 bases, with 13 bases between the two germline ends. CDR3 length: 13 amino acids. CDR3 sequence reads: CASKPDSSTEAFF. The CDR3 DNA reads as TGTGCCAGCAAGCCGGACAGTTCCACTGAAGCTTTCTTT.

The J gene is TRBJ1-4, the V gene TRBV19; possible D gene TRBD1, 5 bases. The CDR3 has 16 amino acids. The germline gives CDR1 LNHDA, CDR2 SQIVND (reference sequence). Trimming stripped 2 bases from V and 2 bases from J, with 12 bases between. The CDR3 here is CASSIIEGRTNEKLFF. The CDR3 DNA reads as TGTGCCAGTAGTATAATCGAGGGGAGGACTAATGAAAAACTGTTTTTT.

The gene calls are TRBV3-1 (or the pseudogene TRBV3-2) and TRBJ2-7; weak D call: TRBD2 (6 bases). CDR1 is LGHDT, CDR2 YNNKEL, per germline (reference sequence). The CDR3 runs 13 residues. The ends were cut back, 5 bases at V and 0 bases at J, with 8 bases in the middle. The CDR3 region is CASSGGSSYEQYF. DNA of the CDR3: TGTGCCAGCAGCGGGGGGTCCTCCTACGAGCAGTACTTC.

V usage is TRBV11-2 and J usage is TRBJ1-2; perhaps TRBD1 as D (5 bases). Germline assignment: CDR1 SGHAT and CDR2 FQNNGV. The CDR3 is made up of 14 amino acids. V lost 2 bases and J lost 6, with 13 bases in between. The CDR3 region is CASSLRATGHGYTF. In DNA form, the CDR3 reads TGTGCCAGCAGCTTACGGGCCACAGGTCATGGCTACACCTTC.

The chain carries TRBV27 and TRBJ1-5, with a possible D match to TRBD1 (6 bases). Between the trimmed V and J ends, which lost 4 bases and 9 bases, there was a span of 13 bases. Per the germline V gene, CDR1 is MNHEY and CDR2 is SMNVEV (reference sequence). CDR3 length: 13 residues. The CDR3 DNA sequence: TGTGCCAGCAGTTCGTCACAGGGCCGGCCCCAGCATTTT. Its protein is CASSSSQGRPQHF.

This sequence joins TRBV19 and TRBJ1-2; D gene ambiguous. The CDR3 runs 13 residues. The germline V and J ends were trimmed by 3 bases and 4 bases, with 9 bases remaining between them. CDR1 and CDR2 from the germline V gene are LNHDA and SQIVND (reference sequence). Here the CDR3 reads CASSMVQFYGYTF. The CDR3 DNA sequence: TGTGCCAGTAGTATGGTACAGTTCTATGGCTACACCTTC. The whole variable domain, filled in from reference TRBV19 and TRBJ1-2, reads DGGITQSPKYLFRKEGQNVTLSCEQNLNHDAMYWYRQDPGQGLRLIYYSQIVNDFQKGDIAEGYSVSREKKESFPLTVTSAQKNPTAFYLCASSMVQFYGYTFGSGTRLTVV.

The chain recombines TRBV27 with TRBJ2-1, with 9 bases fitting TRBD2. Germline CDR1 and CDR2: MNHEY and SMNVEV (reference sequence). The J segment lost 5 bases and the V segment lost 1 base, leaving 3 bases of the junction unmatched. This CDR3 contains 15 residues. The CDR3 nucleotides read TGTGCCAGCAGTTTATACCTAGCGGGGAACAATGAGCAGTTCTTC. Residues: CASSLYLAGNNEQFF.

This chain uses TRBV21-1 with TRBJ2-7; the tabulated D call, TRBD1, remains unverified against the DNA. TRBV21-1 is termed a pseudogene. This CDR3 is built from 18 residues. As DNA, the CDR3 is TGTGCCAGCAGCAAGGGGGCCGCGATGCGGACCCACCCCTACGAGCAGTACTTC. It encodes CASSKGAAMRTHPYEQYF.

The CDR3 sequence is CASSWGGIRGNQPQHF. Written as DNA, the CDR3 is TGTGCCAGCAGTTGGGGCGGCATCAGGGGCAATCAGCCCCAGCATTTT. The chain is built from TRBV6-2 or TRBV6-3 and TRBJ1-5; TRBD1 is a possible D gene (5 bases). V was clipped by 4 bases and J by 2 bases, with 15 bases between them. The CDR3 runs 16 residues. From germline, CDR1 is MNHEY and CDR2 SVGEGT.

The CDR3 nucleotides read TGCGCCAGCAGCTCCAGGCCTAGCGGGGGTACGCAGTTCTTC. The encoded protein is CASSSRPSGGTQFF. The chain joins TRBV5-1 to TRBJ2-1; TRBD2 matches 10 bases. Germline values: CDR1 SGHRS, CDR2 YFSETQ. This CDR3 contains 14 residues. After removal of 3 bases from V and 12 bases from J, the junction contained 9 bases not matched to a gene.

The chain links TRBV28 to TRBJ2-7; TRBD2 matches 8 bases. The CDR3 consists of 17 residues. J was trimmed by 1 base and V by 6 bases; bases with no gene match: 14. Germline assignment: CDR1 MDHEN and CDR2 SYDVKM. CDR3 in amino acids: CASSGGGRIALSYEQYF. CDR3 sequence (DNA): TGTGCCAGCAGCGGGGGGGGCCGGATAGCACTTTCCTACGAGCAGTACTTC.

V and J are TRBV5-5 and TRBJ2-2, with 8 positions matching TRBD1. With V trimmed by 7 bases and J by 3 bases, 11 bases remained unmatched. CDR1 is SGHKS and CDR2 is YYEKEE in the germline V gene (reference sequence). The CDR3 runs to 16 residues. CDR3 nucleotide sequence: TGTGCCAGCGGACAGGGACGTGGGATGTACACCGGGGAGCTGTTTTTT. This codes for CASGQGRGMYTGELFF.

There are a few counts of this clone. Other DNA variants within this sample encode the same CDR3. The genes are TRBV2 and TRBJ2-2, with 7 bases fitting TRBD2. Germline V gene data show CDR1 as SNHLY and CDR2 as FYNNEI. The CDR3 runs to 13 residues. J lost 6 bases, V lost 6 bases, and 4 bases had no gene match. This CDR3 reads CASRKGGPGELFF. CDR3 DNA: TGTGCCAGCAGGAAGGGAGGGCCCGGGGAGCTGTTTTTT.

The chain combines TRBV12-5 with TRBJ1-6; D remains unclear. CDR1 and CDR2 from the germline V gene are LGHNT and FRNRAP. This CDR3 is built from 12 residues. Trimming shortened V by 4 bases and J by 7 bases, and 5 bases separated the two germline ends. DNA for the CDR3: TGTGCTAGTGGTTGGCCAAATTCACCCCTCCACTTT. Translation: CASGWPNSPLHF.